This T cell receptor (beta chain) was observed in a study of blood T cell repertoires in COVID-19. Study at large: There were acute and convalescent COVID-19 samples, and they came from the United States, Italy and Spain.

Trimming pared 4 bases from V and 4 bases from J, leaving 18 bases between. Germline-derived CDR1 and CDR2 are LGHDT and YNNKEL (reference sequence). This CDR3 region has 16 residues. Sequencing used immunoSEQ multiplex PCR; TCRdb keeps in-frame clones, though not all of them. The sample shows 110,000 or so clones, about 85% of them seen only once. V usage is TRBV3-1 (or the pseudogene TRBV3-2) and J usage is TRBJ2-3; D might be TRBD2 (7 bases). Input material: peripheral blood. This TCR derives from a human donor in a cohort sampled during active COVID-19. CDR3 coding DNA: TGTGCCAGCAGCCCACGCCTGGGGGGGGGCGCAGATACGCAGTATTTT. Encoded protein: CASSPRLGGGADTQYF.